Presented here are 23 T cell receptor beta chains from one specimen sequenced in a study of T cell repertoires in cytomegalovirus infection. For these TCRs, the target antigens are not known. TCRdb analysed the reads with MiXCR anew, one entry per CDR3 protein. Of around 230,000 distinct CDR3 sequences listed, 38% are singletons. This specimen consisted of CD8+ T cells from cultured PBMCs, obtained from culture after CMV antigen stimulation. These receptors originate from a human donor in good health (CMV status not recorded). Some clones in this sample may be carry-over from other donors' samples.

This clonotype turned up a few times. This chain joins TRBV27 and TRBJ2-2; possible D gene TRBD2, 5 bases. V gave up 6 bases and J gave up 0 bases, with 14 bases separating them. The CDR3 consists of 16 residues. Germline CDR1 MNHEY, CDR2 SMNVEV (reference sequence). This CDR3 is CASSPLRDTNTGELFF. CDR3 in DNA: TGTGCCAGCAGCCCCCTCCGGGATACGAACACCGGGGAGCTGTTTTTT.

The rearrangement uses TRBV12-3 or TRBV12-4 and TRBJ2-7; D not certain. CDR3 length equals 13 residues. The V end lost 6 bases, the J end lost 5 bases, and 14 bases lay between the germline ends. CDR3 coding DNA: TGTGCCAGCAGCCCCCCCGACCGGCACGAGCAGTACTTC. This sequence encodes CASSPPDRHEQYF.

The chain carries TRBV6-5 and TRBJ2-1; D gene uncertain. The CDR3 contains 15 residues. Deletions cut 11 bases from V and 0 bases from J, with 17 bases between. The germline V gene encodes CDR1 MNHEY and CDR2 SVGAGI. The CDR3 DNA follows: TGTGCCTCCGCCCCCCCAGAGCGCTCCTACAATGAGCAGTTCTTC. Translated: CASAPPERSYNEQFF.

For this clonotype: The germline gene is not matched at one end of the junction; a read error may be the cause. The CDR3 bases are TGTGCCAGCAGCTTAGCGGGAGTCCACAATGAGCAGTTCTTC. The encoded protein is CASSLAGVHNEQFF. V and J are TRBV12-3 or TRBV12-4 and TRBJ2-1; TRBD2 agrees at 9 bases. CDR3 size: 14 residues.

This chain links TRBV7-9 with TRBJ2-1; D is perhaps TRBD1 or TRBD2 (5 bases each). V shed 5 bases and J shed 0 bases, with 11 bases lying between them. The germline V gene encodes CDR1 SEHNR and CDR2 FQNEAQ (reference sequence). This CDR3 region has 15 residues. The CDR3 sequence is CASSPRDDSYNEQFF. CDR3 DNA: TGTGCCAGCAGCCCCAGGGACGACTCCTACAATGAGCAGTTCTTC. Full variable domain (rest looked up from reference TRBV7-9 and TRBJ2-1): DTGVSQNPRHKITKRGQNVTFRCDPISEHNRLYWYRQTLGQGPEFLTYFQNEAQLEKSRLLSDRFSAERPKGSFSTLEIQRTEQGDSAMYLCASSPRDDSYNEQFFGPGTRLTVL.

The V and J genes are TRBV10-3 and TRBJ1-1, with D tentatively TRBD1 (5 bases). V lost 7 bases and J lost 5, with 14 bases in between. CDR1 is ENHRY, CDR2 SYGVKD, per germline. There are 13 residues in the CDR3. The CDR3 is CAITAGTKTEAFF. The CDR3 DNA reads as TGTGCCATCACAGCAGGGACGAAAACTGAAGCTTTCTTT.

The chain carries TRBV7-2 and TRBJ1-1, with a possible D match to TRBD1 (5 bases). The germline gives CDR1 SGHTA, CDR2 FQGNSA. V lost 4 bases to trimming and J lost 4 bases, with 10 bases between them. The length of the CDR3 is 13 residues. As DNA, the CDR3 is TGTGCCAGCAGCTCTGTGGGGGGCACTGAAGCTTTCTTT. Translating it yields CASSSVGGTEAFF.

The chain joins TRBV28 to TRBJ1-3, with D possibly TRBD1 on 5 matching bases. This CDR3 is 15 amino acids long. Deletions cut 5 bases from V and 4 bases from J, with 15 bases between. Per the germline V gene, CDR1 is MDHEN and CDR2 is SYDVKM. CDR3 sequence (DNA): TGTGCCAGCAGTGCCCCAGGGTTTGGAGGAAACACCATATATTTT. It encodes CASSAPGFGGNTIYF.

The chain links TRBV27 to TRBJ1-1, with 7 bases identical to TRBD1. V was pared by 6 bases and J by 6 bases, with 10 bases of the junction left unmatched. Germline loops: CDR1 MNHEY, CDR2 SMNVEV (reference sequence). The CDR3 spans 14 residues. CDR3 amino acids: CASSRQGFSAEAFF. CDR3 in DNA: TGTGCCAGCAGCAGACAGGGTTTTTCGGCTGAAGCTTTCTTT.

The V call is TRBV28, the J call TRBJ2-3; 14 nucleotides line up with TRBD2. Losses at the gene ends were 2 bases for V and 14 bases for J; bases not matched to a gene: 6. The CDR3 length is 14 residues. The germline CDR1 and CDR2 sequences are MDHEN and SYDVKM. The CDR3 region has the DNA TGTGCCAGCAGTTTAAGACTAGCGGGAGGGTTTGCGTATTTT. Translation: CASSLRLAGGFAYF.

The chain carries TRBV7-9 and TRBJ2-1; maybe TRBD1 (6 bases). CDR3 size: 14 residues. Germline lookup yields CDR1 SEHNR and CDR2 FQNEAQ (reference sequence). Trimming removed 1 base from V and 7 bases from J, with 11 bases in between. As DNA, the CDR3 is TGTGCCAGCAGCTTAGGACAGAGGGGGAATGAGCAGTTCTTC. Residues: CASSLGQRGNEQFF.

V and J are TRBV29-1 and TRBJ2-5, with D perhaps TRBD1 or TRBD2 (5 bases each). The CDR3 length is 15 residues. V was shortened by 6 bases and J by 1 base, with 18 bases between the two germline ends. Germline CDR1 is SQVTM and CDR2 is ANQGSEA. CDR3 residues: CSVHLVGEIQETQYF. As DNA, the CDR3 is TGCAGCGTCCATTTGGTGGGGGAGATCCAAGAGACCCAGTACTTC.

This clonotype was recorded many times. This chain links TRBV7-3 with TRBJ2-2; D ambiguous. Germline CDR1 SGHTA, CDR2 FQGTGA. This CDR3 contains 15 residues. The V end was cut by 2 bases, the J end by 0 bases, with 7 bases between. CDR3 sequence reads: CASSLQLSNTGELFF. The CDR3, as DNA: TGTGCCAGCAGCTTACAACTCTCGAACACCGGGGAGCTGTTTTTT.

This sequence joins TRBV27 and TRBJ1-6; D might be TRBD1 (6 bases). The CDR3 has 14 amino acids. Germline V CDR1 and CDR2: MNHEY, SMNVEV (reference sequence). Trimming left V 7 bases short and J 8 bases short, with 15 bases between. The CDR3, as DNA: TGTGCCAGCACCCCCGGACAGTACGATTCACCCCTCCACTTT. Residues: CASTPGQYDSPLHF.

The chain couples TRBV28 to TRBJ2-6; a possible D gene is TRBD1 (6 bases). The length of the CDR3 is 16 residues. Germline CDR1 reads MDHEN; CDR2 reads SYDVKM. Trimming pared 5 bases from V and 4 bases from J, leaving 15 bases between. CDR3 in amino acids: CASSPPTGNGANVLTF. The CDR3 region has the DNA TGTGCCAGCAGTCCTCCTACAGGGAACGGGGCCAACGTCCTGACTTTC.

In this sample, this clonotype turned up once. The chain combines TRBV6-1 with TRBJ2-7; D could derive from TRBD1 or TRBD2 (5 bases each). V lost 4 bases and J 7 bases, leaving 20 bases between the germline ends. The germline V gene encodes CDR1 MNHNS and CDR2 SASEGT. The CDR3 length is 15 residues. The CDR3 region is CASSGRDLPPLEQYF. The CDR3 DNA sequence: TGTGCCAGCAGTGGCCGGGACCTCCCACCCCTGGAGCAGTACTTC.

This clonotype was detected only a few times. This rearrangement joins TRBV4-1 to TRBJ1-4; 7 bases are a match to TRBD1. V dropped 2 bases and J dropped 7; count of bases not matched to a gene: 10. CDR3 length: 16 residues. CDR1 and CDR2 from the germline V gene are MGHRA and YSYEKL. The CDR3 DNA reads TGCGCCAGCAGCCAAACAGGGGTTTGGATGGGTGAAAAACTGTTTTTT. It encodes CASSQTGVWMGEKLFF.

This clonotype has more than one count but fewer than ten. V usage is TRBV14 and J usage is TRBJ1-1; no reliable D call. V lost 6 bases and J lost 5, with 10 bases in between. The CDR3 is 12 residues long. Germline V lookup: CDR1 SGHDN, CDR2 FVKESK. CDR3 amino acids: CASSTPWTEAFF. CDR3 DNA sequence: TGTGCCAGCAGTACCCCGTGGACTGAAGCTTTCTTT.

The CDR3 coding sequence is TGTGCCAGCAGCTCCCGGGACTCCGAGTACAATGAGCAGTTCTTC. This sequence encodes CASSSRDSEYNEQFF. This chain links TRBV7-6 with TRBJ2-1; maybe TRBD2 (6 bases). This CDR3 is 15 amino acids long. Trimming took 4 bases from V and 4 from J, leaving 14 bases between them. Germline CDR1 reads SGHVS; CDR2 reads FNYEAQ. Full variable domain (rest looked up from reference TRBV7-6 and TRBJ2-1): GAGVSQSPRYKVTKRGQDVALRCDPISGHVSLYWYRQALGQGPEFLTYFNYEAQQDKSGLPNDRFSAERPEGSISTLTIQRTEQRDSAMYRCASSSRDSEYNEQFFGPGTRLTVL.

V gene TRBV7-9 combines with J gene TRBJ2-7; D is ambiguous. Germline CDR1 reads SEHNR; CDR2 reads FQNEAQ (reference sequence). The CDR3 spans 14 residues. V lost 2 bases to trimming and J lost 3 bases, with 11 bases between them. The CDR3 sequence is CASSLLEHHYEQYF. The DNA for the CDR3 is TGTGCCAGCAGCTTACTCGAACACCACTACGAGCAGTACTTC.

J is TRBJ1-1 and V is TRBV12-5; D is uncertain. Germline CDR1 LGHNT, CDR2 FRNRAP. V was cut by 7 bases and J by 0 bases, with 15 bases left in between. This CDR3 region has 15 residues. CDR3 in amino acids: CASAKLVGLNTEAFF. CDR3 coding DNA: TGTGCTAGTGCCAAACTGGTAGGGTTGAACACTGAAGCTTTCTTT. The full variable domain, with the rest looked up from reference TRBV12-5 and TRBJ1-1, is DARVTQTPRHKVTEMGQEVTMRCQPILGHNTVFWYRQTMMQGLELLAYFRNRAPLDDSGMPKDRFSAEMPDATLATLKIQPSEPRDSAVYFCASAKLVGLNTEAFFGQGTRLTVV.

This clonotype appeared a few times. This CDR3 is CASSLGRGGGYTF. The CDR3 nucleotides are TGTGCCAGCAGTTTAGGGCGGGGGGGCGGCTACACCTTC. V and J are TRBV12-3 or TRBV12-4 and TRBJ1-2; D might be TRBD1 (6 bases). The CDR3 has 13 amino acids. Trimming removed 1 base from V and 8 bases from J, with 11 bases in between.

This clonotype appeared many times. CDR3 amino acids: CASSFMGYGANVLTF. Written as DNA, the CDR3 is TGTGCCAGCAGCTTTATGGGCTACGGGGCCAACGTCCTGACTTTC. The V and J genes are TRBV7-6 and TRBJ2-6; D call uncertain. V lost 3 bases and J 4 bases, leaving 10 bases between the germline ends. The germline V gene encodes CDR1 SGHVS and CDR2 FNYEAQ. The CDR3 is 15 amino acids. Full variable domain (rest looked up from reference TRBV7-6 and TRBJ2-6): GAGVSQSPRYKVTKRGQDVALRCDPISGHVSLYWYRQALGQGPEFLTYFNYEAQQDKSGLPNDRFSAERPEGSISTLTIQRTEQRDSAMYRCASSFMGYGANVLTFGAGSRLTVL.